A selection of T cell receptor beta chains follows, all from one sample in a study of shared clonotypes between healthy human individuals. This table comes from immunoSEQ multiplex PCR, and its TCRdb copy is limited to in-frame clones, with some not included. The repertoire holds roughly 2,000,000 clones, with around 93% as singletons. Sequencing was done on a sample of naive CD8+ T cells from PBMCs. Receptors originate from a man aged 18 to 29 in good health. Some clones in this sample may be carry-over from other donors' samples. The CDR3 runs from the conserved cysteine through the conserved F or W. Each record gives: clone size, J gene, V gene, CDR3 protein. Part of the rows lack a size; the others show once, few, many or a class for expanded clones.

abundance: once; j_gene: TRBJ1-1; v_gene: TRBV29-1; CDR3aa: CSVLTVGYTEAFF
abundance: NA; j_gene: TRBJ2-7; v_gene: TRBV7-8; CDR3aa: CASSTGPLSSYEQYF
abundance: NA; j_gene: TRBJ2-7; v_gene: TRBV6-1; CDR3aa: CASSEALGSYEQYF
abundance: NA; j_gene: TRBJ2-1; v_gene: TRBV7-2; CDR3aa: CASSSTVKGEQFF
abundance: NA; j_gene: TRBJ2-6; v_gene: TRBV5-1; CDR3aa: CASSLVVAGANVLTF
abundance: NA; j_gene: TRBJ2-1; v_gene: TRBV11-2; CDR3aa: CASSLTTRGREQFF
abundance: NA; j_gene: TRBJ2-5; v_gene: TRBV7-2; CDR3aa: CASSHQWRAASAQETQYF
abundance: NA; j_gene: TRBJ2-7; v_gene: TRBV28; CDR3aa: CASSYLALAGVYEQYF
abundance: NA; j_gene: TRBJ2-7; v_gene: TRBV28; CDR3aa: CASSPKGNTGYWEQYF
abundance: NA; j_gene: TRBJ2-3; v_gene: TRBV7-3; CDR3aa: CASSMSGSRADTQYF
abundance: NA; j_gene: TRBJ1-1; v_gene: TRBV6-4; CDR3aa: CASSVGQEAFF
abundance: NA; j_gene: TRBJ2-7; v_gene: TRBV6-1; CDR3aa: CAGSLGQGNYEQYF
abundance: NA; j_gene: TRBJ1-1; v_gene: TRBV5-4; CDR3aa: CASSLNQGVTEAFF
abundance: NA; j_gene: TRBJ2-3; v_gene: TRBV7-9; CDR3aa: CASSRKAAAGVGTQYF
abundance: NA; j_gene: TRBJ2-7; v_gene: TRBV27; CDR3aa: CASSPGVSYEQYF
abundance: NA; j_gene: TRBJ2-3; v_gene: TRBV2; CDR3aa: CASSERGGADTQYF
abundance: NA; j_gene: TRBJ2-5; v_gene: TRBV27; CDR3aa: CASSFETSGRTQETQYF
abundance: once; j_gene: TRBJ2-7; v_gene: TRBV19; CDR3aa: CASSIDMEGEQYF
abundance: NA; j_gene: TRBJ1-2; v_gene: TRBV27; CDR3aa: CASSFSGTLYGYTF
abundance: NA; j_gene: TRBJ1-2; v_gene: TRBV19; CDR3aa: CASTHLEGGGYTF
abundance: NA; j_gene: TRBJ2-1; v_gene: TRBV5-6; CDR3aa: CASSRLGGSYNEQFF
abundance: NA; j_gene: TRBJ2-1; v_gene: TRBV2; CDR3aa: CASRLHGTGAPNEQFF